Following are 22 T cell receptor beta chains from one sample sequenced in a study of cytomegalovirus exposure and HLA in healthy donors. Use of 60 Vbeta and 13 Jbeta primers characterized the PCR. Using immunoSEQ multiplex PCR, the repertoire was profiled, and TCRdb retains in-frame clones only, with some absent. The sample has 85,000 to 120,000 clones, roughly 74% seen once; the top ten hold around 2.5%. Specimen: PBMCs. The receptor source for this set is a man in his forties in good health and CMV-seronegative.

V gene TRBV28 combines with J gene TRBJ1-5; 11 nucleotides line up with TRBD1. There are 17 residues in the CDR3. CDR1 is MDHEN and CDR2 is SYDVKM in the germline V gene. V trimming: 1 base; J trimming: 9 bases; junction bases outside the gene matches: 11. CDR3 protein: CASSLFDLGQGAGPQHF. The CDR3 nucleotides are TGTGCCAGCAGTTTATTCGACCTCGGACAGGGGGCCGGGCCCCAGCATTTT.

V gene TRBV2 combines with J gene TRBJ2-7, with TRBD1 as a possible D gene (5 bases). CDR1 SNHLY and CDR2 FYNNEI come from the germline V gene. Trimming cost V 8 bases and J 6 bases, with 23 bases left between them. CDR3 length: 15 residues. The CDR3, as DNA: TGTGCCAGCTGGAGTCTTGATACAGGACCGGGCGAGCAGTACTTC. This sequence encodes CASWSLDTGPGEQYF.

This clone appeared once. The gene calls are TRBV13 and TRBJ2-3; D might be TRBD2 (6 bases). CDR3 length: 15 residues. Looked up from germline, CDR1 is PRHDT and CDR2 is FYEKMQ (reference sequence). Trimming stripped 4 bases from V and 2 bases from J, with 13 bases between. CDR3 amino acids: CASSSGSGHTDTQYF. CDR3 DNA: TGTGCCAGCAGCTCCGGCAGCGGGCACACAGATACGCAGTATTTT.

CDR3 sequence reads: CASSSLRAGGLRETQYF. CDR3 in DNA: TGTGCCAGCAGCTCCCTCCGCGCGGGGGGGCTACGAGAGACCCAGTACTTC. The genes are TRBV5-6 and TRBJ2-5; 9 bases map to TRBD2. The CDR3 spans 17 residues. Trimming removed 3 bases from V and 4 bases from J; junction bases left unmatched: 13. The germline V gene encodes CDR1 SGHDT and CDR2 YYEEEE.

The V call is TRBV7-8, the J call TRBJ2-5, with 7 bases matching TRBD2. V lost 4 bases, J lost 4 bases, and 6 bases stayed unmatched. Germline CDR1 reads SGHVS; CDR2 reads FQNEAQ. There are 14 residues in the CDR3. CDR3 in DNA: TGTGCCAGCAGCTCCGCGGGACTACGAGAGACCCAGTACTTC. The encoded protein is CASSSAGLRETQYF. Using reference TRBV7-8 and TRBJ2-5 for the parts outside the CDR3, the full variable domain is GAGVSQSPRYKVAKRGQDVALRCDPISGHVSLFWYQQALGQGPEFLTYFQNEAQLDKSGLPSDRFFAERPEGSVSTLKIQRTQQEDSAVYLCASSSAGLRETQYFGPGTRLLVL.

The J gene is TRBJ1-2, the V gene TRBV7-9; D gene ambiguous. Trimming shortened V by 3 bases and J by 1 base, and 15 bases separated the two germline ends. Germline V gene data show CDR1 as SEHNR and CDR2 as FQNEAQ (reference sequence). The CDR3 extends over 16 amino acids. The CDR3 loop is CASSFRERRNNYGYTF. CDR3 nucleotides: TGTGCCAGCAGCTTCCGAGAGAGGCGGAATAACTATGGCTACACCTTC.

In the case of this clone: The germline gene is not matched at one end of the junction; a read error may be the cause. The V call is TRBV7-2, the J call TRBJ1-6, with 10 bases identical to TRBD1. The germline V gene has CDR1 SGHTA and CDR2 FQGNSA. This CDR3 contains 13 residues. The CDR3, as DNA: TGTGCCAGCAGCGTAGGACAGGGGGAGAGGATAGGGTTT. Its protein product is CASSVGQGERIGF.

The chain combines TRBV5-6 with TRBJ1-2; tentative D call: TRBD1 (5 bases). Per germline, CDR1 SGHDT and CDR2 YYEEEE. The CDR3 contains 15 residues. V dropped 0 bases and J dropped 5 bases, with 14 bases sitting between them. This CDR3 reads CASSLASTDAYGYTF. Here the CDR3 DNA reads TGTGCCAGCAGCTTGGCCTCGACAGACGCATATGGCTACACCTTC.

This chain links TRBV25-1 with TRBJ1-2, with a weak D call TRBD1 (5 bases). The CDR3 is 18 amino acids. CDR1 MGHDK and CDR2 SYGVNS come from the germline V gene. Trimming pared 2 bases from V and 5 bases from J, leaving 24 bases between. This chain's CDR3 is CASSESWGSGGRRYGYTF. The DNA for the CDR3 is TGTGCCAGCAGTGAAAGTTGGGGGAGCGGGGGAAGAAGATATGGCTACACCTTC.

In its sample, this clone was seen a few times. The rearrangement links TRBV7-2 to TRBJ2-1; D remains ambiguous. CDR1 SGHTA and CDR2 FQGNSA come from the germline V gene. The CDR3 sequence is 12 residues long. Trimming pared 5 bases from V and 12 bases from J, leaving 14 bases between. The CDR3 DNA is TGTGCCAGCAGCCTTAGTTCCGGTGGGCAGTTCTTC. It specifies CASSLSSGGQFF.

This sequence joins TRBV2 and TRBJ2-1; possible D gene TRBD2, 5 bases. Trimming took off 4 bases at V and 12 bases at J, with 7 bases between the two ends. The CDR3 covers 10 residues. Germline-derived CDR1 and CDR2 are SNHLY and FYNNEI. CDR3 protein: CASSAGRQFF. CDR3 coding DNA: TGTGCCAGCAGTGCTGGGAGGCAGTTCTTC.

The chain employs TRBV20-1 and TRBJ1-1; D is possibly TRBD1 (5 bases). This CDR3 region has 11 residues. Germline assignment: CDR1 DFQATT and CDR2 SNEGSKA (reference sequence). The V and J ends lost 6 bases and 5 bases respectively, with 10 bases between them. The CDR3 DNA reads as TGCAGTGCCCTCCAGGGAACTGAAGCTTTCTTT. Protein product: CSALQGTEAFF.

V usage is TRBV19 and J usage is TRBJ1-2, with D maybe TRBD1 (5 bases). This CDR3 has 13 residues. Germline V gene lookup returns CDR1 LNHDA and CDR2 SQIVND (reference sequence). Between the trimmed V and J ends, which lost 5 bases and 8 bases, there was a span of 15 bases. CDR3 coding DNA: TGTGCCAGTAGTGTCCAGGGACTGGGCGGCTACACCTTC. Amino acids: CASSVQGLGGYTF. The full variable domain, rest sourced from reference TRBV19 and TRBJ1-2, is DGGITQSPKYLFRKEGQNVTLSCEQNLNHDAMYWYRQDPGQGLRLIYYSQIVNDFQKGDIAEGYSVSREKKESFPLTVTSAQKNPTAFYLCASSVQGLGGYTFGSGTRLTVV.

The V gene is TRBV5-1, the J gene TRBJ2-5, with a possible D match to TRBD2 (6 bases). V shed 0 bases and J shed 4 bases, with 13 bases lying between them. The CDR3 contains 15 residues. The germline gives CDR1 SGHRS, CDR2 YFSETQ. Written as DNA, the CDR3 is TGCGCCAGCAGCTTGGACAGTAGGAGGGGAGAGACCCAGTACTTC. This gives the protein CASSLDSRRGETQYF.

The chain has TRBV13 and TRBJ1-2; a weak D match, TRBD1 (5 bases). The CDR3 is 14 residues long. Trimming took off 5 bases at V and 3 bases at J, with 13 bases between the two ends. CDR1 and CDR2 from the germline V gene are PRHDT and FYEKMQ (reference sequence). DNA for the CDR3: TGTGCCAGCAGCCTTTGGGGGGTGGACTATGGCTACACCTTC. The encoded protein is CASSLWGVDYGYTF. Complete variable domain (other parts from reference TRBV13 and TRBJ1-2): AAGVIQSPRHLIKEKRETATLKCYPIPRHDTVYWYQQGPGQDPQFLISFYEKMQSDKGSIPDRFSAQQFSDYHSELNMSSLELGDSALYFCASSLWGVDYGYTFGSGTRLTVV.

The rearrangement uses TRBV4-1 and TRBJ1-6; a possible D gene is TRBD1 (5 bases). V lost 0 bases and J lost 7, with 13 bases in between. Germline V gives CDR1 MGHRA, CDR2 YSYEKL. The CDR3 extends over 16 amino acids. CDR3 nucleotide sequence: TGCGCCAGCAGCCAAGATAGCGGGCAGGGAAATTCACCCCTCCACTTT. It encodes CASSQDSGQGNSPLHF.

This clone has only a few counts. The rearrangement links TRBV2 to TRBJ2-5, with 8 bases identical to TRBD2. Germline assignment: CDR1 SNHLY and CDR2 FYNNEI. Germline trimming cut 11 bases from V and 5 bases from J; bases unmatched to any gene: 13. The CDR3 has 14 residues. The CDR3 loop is CASRWSGGRETQYF. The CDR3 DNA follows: TGTGCCTCCCGATGGAGCGGGGGCCGGGAGACCCAGTACTTC.

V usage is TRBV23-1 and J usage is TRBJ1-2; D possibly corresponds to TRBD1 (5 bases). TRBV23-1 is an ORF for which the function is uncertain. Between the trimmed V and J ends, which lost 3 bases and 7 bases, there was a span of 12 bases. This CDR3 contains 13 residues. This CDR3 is CASSHLDRLGYTF. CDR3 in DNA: TGCGCCAGCAGTCACCTCGACAGACTTGGCTACACCTTC.

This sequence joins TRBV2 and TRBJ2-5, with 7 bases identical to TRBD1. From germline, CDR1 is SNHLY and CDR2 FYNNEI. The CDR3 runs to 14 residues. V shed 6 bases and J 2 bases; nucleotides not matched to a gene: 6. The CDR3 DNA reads TGTGCCAGCAGGTCTGGACAGGCGCAAGAGACCCAGTACTTC. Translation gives CASRSGQAQETQYF.

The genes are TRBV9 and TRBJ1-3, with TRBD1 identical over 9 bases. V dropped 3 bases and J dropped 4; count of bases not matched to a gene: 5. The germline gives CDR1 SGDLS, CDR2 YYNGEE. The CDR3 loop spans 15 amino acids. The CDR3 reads CASSERTGDGNTIYF. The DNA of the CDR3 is TGTGCCAGCAGCGAAAGGACAGGGGACGGAAACACCATATATTTT.

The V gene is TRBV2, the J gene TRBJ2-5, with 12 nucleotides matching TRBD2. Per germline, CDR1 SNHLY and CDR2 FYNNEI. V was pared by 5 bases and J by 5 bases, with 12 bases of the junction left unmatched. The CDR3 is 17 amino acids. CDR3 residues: CASSRYPSGGDPETQYF. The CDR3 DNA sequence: TGTGCCAGCAGTCGTTACCCTAGCGGGGGGGACCCGGAGACCCAGTACTTC.

The CDR3 loop reads CASSVLYYGAQYF. CDR3 sequence (DNA): TGTGCCAGCAGTGTATTGTACTACGGGGCCCAGTACTTC. This chain uses TRBV6-6 with TRBJ2-5; D possibly corresponds to TRBD2 (5 bases). The germline V and J ends were trimmed by 5 bases and 9 bases, with 16 bases remaining between them. The CDR3 covers 13 residues. Germline CDR1 is MNHNY and CDR2 is SVGAGI (reference sequence).